This T cell receptor beta chain was found in a study of post-analysis software for immune sequencing data. Study-level background: Relapsing-remitting, secondary progressive and progressive-relapsing forms of multiple sclerosis all featured among disease courses.

This clonotype has more than one count but fewer than ten. No antigen is known for it. Every TCR beta cDNA library bore unique molecular identifiers. From roughly 1 to 10 million T cells, 400,000 to 500,000 cDNA molecules were obtained. Via MiXCR, TCRdb re-called the PCR reads, giving one row per CDR3 protein. This table has more than 500,000 distinct CDR3 sequences, around a third appearing once. The CDR3 is 13 residues long. Overall study findings and caveats: Under the F measure, samples that were prepared in one batch clustered strongly together. Patients showed TRBV5-6, TRBV5-1 and TRBV20-1 among five TRBV segments more frequent than in controls. Comparison with controls showed significantly lower normalized Chao1 diversity in multiple sclerosis patients.

This sequence was found in a girl under 18 with multiple sclerosis. The sequencing input was blood. V and J are TRBV21-1 and TRBJ1-2. TRBV21-1 is noted as a pseudogene. CDR3 sequence: CASSKVPGLGYTF. CDR3 nucleotide sequence: TGTGCCAGCAGCAAAGTTCCGGGGCTTGGCTACACCTTC.